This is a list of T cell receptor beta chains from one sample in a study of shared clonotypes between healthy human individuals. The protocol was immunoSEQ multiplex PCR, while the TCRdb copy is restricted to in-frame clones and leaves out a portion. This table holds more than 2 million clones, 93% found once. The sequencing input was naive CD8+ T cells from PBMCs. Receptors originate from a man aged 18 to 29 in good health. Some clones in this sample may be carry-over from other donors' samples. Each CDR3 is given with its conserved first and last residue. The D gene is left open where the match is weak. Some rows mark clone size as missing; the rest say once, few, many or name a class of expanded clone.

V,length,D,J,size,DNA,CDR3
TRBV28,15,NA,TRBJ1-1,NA,TGTGCCAGCAGTCGAAATGGGAACCCAAACACTGAAGCTTTCTTT,CASSRNGNPNTEAFF
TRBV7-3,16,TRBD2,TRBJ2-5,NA,TGTGCCAGCAGCTCCCGGGGACTAGCGGGTCAAGAGACCCAGTACTTC,CASSSRGLAGQETQYF
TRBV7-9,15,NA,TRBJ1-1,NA,TGTGCCAGCAGCGCCCCGGGGGGCAGTAACACTGAAGCTTTCTTT,CASSAPGGSNTEAFF
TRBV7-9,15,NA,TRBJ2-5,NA,TGTGCCAGCAGCTTACGGCAGGGGAAGGAAGAGACCCAGTACTTC,CASSLRQGKEETQYF
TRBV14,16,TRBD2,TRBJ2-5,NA,TGTGCCAGCAGCCAAGCTTCCGGACTAGCGATAGAGACCCAGTACTTC,CASSQASGLAIETQYF
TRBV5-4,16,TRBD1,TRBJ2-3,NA,TGTGCCAGCAGATTACCGGGACAGGGGGCTGCGGATACGCAGTATTTT,CASRLPGQGAADTQYF
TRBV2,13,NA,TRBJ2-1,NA,TGTGCCAGCCGCACTCGCTCCTACAATGAGCAGTTCTTC,CASRTRSYNEQFF
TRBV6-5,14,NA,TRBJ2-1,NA,TGTGCCAGCACCCTGAGGCTAGCTTTAGGTGAGCAGTTCTTC,CASTLRLALGEQFF
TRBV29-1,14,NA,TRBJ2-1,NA,TGCAGCGTTTATCGGCAGGGGTCCTACAATGAGCAGTTCTTC,CSVYRQGSYNEQFF
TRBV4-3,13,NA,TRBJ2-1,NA,TGCGCCAGCAGCCTCACCGCGTACAATGAGCAGTTCTTC,CASSLTAYNEQFF
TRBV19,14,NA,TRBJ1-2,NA,TGTGCCAGTAGTATTAACAAAATGGGCTATGGCTACACCTTC,CASSINKMGYGYTF
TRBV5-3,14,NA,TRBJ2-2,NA,TGTGCCAGAAGCTTGGGAACCGTGCGGGGGGAGCTGTTTTTT,CARSLGTVRGELFF
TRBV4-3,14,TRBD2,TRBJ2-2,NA,TGCGCCAGCAGTCGCGGGGGGGATACCGGGGAGCTGTTTTTT,CASSRGGDTGELFF
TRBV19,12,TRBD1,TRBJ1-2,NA,TGTGCCAGTAGTGGAACAGGGGATGGCTACACCTTC,CASSGTGDGYTF
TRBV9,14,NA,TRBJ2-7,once,TGTGCCAGCAGCGTAGGGGACGGATTCTACGAGCAGTACTTC,CASSVGDGFYEQYF
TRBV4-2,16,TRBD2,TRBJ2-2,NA,TGTGCCAGCAGCCCCACGGTAGCGGGAGTTACCGGGGAGCTGTTTTTT,CASSPTVAGVTGELFF
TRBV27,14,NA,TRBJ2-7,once,NA,CASSTSGQAYEQYF
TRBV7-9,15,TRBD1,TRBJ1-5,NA,TGTGCCAGCAGCCGAGGGACAGGGGGCAATCAGCCCCAGCATTTT,CASSRGTGGNQPQHF
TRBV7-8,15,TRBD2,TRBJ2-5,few,TGTGCCAGCAGCTCATGGGGACTAGCGGAAGAGACCCAGTACTTC,CASSSWGLAEETQYF
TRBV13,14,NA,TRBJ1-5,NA,TGTGCCAGCAGCGGCGGTGGGTTCAATCAGCCCCAGCATTTT,CASSGGGFNQPQHF
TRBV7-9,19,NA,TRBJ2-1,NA,TGTGCCAGCAGCCCCCTGGAGCCTAGCGTCCCGTTCTCCTACAATGAGCAGTTCTTC,CASSPLEPSVPFSYNEQFF
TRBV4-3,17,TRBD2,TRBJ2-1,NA,TGCGCCAGCAGCCAAGATTCCAGCGGGAGGGCCTACAATGAGCAGTTCTTC,CASSQDSSGRAYNEQFF
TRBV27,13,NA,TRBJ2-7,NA,TGTGCCAGCAGTCCCATGTACCCCTACGAGCAGTACTTC,CASSPMYPYEQYF
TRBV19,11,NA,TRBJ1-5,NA,TGTGCCAGTAGTTCCTCGGAGCCCCAGCATTTT,CASSSSEPQHF
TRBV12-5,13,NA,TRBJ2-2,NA,TGTGCTAGTGGTTTTAGTTACACCGGGGAGCTGTTTTTT,CASGFSYTGELFF
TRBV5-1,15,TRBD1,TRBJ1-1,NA,TGCGCCAGCAGCTCCTGGACAGGGGGAAGCACTGAAGCTTTCTTT,CASSSWTGGSTEAFF
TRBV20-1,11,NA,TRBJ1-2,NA,TGCAGTGCCACGAGGGAAGTGGGGGGCACCTTC,CSATREVGGTF
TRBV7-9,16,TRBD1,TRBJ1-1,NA,TGTGCCAGCAGGAACACGAAACAGGGGCAGGGCACTGAAGCTTTCTTT,CASRNTKQGQGTEAFF
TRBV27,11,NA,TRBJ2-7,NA,TGTGCCACCAGTCAACGGGAGCGGCAGTACTTC,CATSQRERQYF
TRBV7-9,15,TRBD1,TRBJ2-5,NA,TGTGCCAGCAGCCCGCGGGACAGGGCCCAAGAGACCCAGTACTTC,CASSPRDRAQETQYF
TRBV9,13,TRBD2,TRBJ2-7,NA,TGTGCCAGCAGCGCTAGCGGGACCTACGAGCAGTACTTC,CASSASGTYEQYF
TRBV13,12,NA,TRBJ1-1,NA,TGTGCCAGCAGCTCGGGGCTGGGTGAAGCTTTCTTT,CASSSGLGEAFF
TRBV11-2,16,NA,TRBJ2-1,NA,TGTGCCAGCAGCTCGCCTGCGGGGTACTCCTACAATGAGCAGTTCTTC,CASSSPAGYSYNEQFF
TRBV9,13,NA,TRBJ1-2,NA,TGTGCCAGCAGCTCAGACAGGAGCTATGGCTACACCTTC,CASSSDRSYGYTF
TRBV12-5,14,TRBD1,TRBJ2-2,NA,TGTGCTAGTGGTGTCACAGGGGGTAGGCAGGAGCTGTTTTTT,CASGVTGGRQELFF
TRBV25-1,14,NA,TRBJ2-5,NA,TGTGCCAGCAGTCCCGGGCAGAACCAAGAGACCCAGTACTTC,CASSPGQNQETQYF
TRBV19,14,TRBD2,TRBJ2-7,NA,TGTGCCAGCGGAATAGCGGGAAGCTCCTACGAGCAGTACTTC,CASGIAGSSYEQYF
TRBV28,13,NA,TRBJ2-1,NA,TGTGCCAGCAGCACGACGGGGGACCGTGAGCAGTTCTTC,CASSTTGDREQFF
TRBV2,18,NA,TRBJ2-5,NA,TGTGCCAGCAGTGAAATCGCGCAATTGACAGACGGACAAGAGACCCAGTACTTC,CASSEIAQLTDGQETQYF
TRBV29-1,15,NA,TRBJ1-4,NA,TGCAGCGTTCGGAGCCCCTATGCAACTAATGAAAAACTGTTTTTT,CSVRSPYATNEKLFF
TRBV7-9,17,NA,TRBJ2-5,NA,TGTGCCAGCAGCTTAGCCGTTTCCGGGCCCCATGGGGGGACCCAGTACTTC,CASSLAVSGPHGGTQYF
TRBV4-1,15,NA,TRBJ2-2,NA,TGCGCCAGCAGCCAAGATATAGCTAACACCGGGGAGCTGTTTTTT,CASSQDIANTGELFF
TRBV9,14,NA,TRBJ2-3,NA,TGTGCCAGCAGCGGCGCCCATGCCCTTCATACGCAGTATTTT,CASSGAHALHTQYF
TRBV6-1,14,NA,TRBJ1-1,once,TGTGCCAGCAACACCCTAGGGGGGAGAACTGAAGCTTTCTTT,CASNTLGGRTEAFF
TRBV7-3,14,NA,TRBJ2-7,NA,TGTGCCAGCAGCTTAACGGGCAGGGCCTACGAGCAGTACTTC,CASSLTGRAYEQYF
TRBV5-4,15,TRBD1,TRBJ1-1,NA,TGTGCCAGCAGCAACCTCGACAGGGCGGGCACTGAAGCTTTCTTT,CASSNLDRAGTEAFF
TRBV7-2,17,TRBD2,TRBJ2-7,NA,TGTGCCAGCAGCCCTCCAGTTGGCCTAGCGGGCTCCTACGAGCAGTACTTC,CASSPPVGLAGSYEQYF
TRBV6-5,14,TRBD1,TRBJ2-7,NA,TGTGCCAGCAGCCGTGGGGACAGGGCCTACGAGCAGTACTTC,CASSRGDRAYEQYF
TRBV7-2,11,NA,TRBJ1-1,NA,TGTGCCAGTAAACCGGGTCCTGAAGCTTTCTTT,CASKPGPEAFF
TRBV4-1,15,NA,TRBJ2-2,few,TGCGCCAGCAGCCAAGATCGGATACTAGGAGGGGAGCTGTTTTTT,CASSQDRILGGELFF
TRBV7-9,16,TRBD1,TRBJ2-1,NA,TGTGCCAGCAGCCGTTCGACAGGGGGCTTATACAATGAGCAGTTCTTC,CASSRSTGGLYNEQFF
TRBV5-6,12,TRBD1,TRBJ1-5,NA,TGTGCCAGCAGCCAGGGGGGTCAGCCCCAGCATTTT,CASSQGGQPQHF
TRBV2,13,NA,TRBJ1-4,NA,TGTGCCAGCCATATAGGGGTTGGGGAAAAACTGTTTTTT,CASHIGVGEKLFF
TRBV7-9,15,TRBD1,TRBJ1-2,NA,TGTGCCAGCAGCTCGTTAACAGGGGGCGGATATGGCTACACCTTC,CASSSLTGGGYGYTF
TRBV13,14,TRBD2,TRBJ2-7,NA,TGTGCCAGCAGCTTGGGCGGGAGAGCCTACGAGCAGTACTTC,CASSLGGRAYEQYF
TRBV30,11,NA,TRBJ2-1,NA,TGTGCCTGGAGTGGCGGAAATGAGCAGTTCTTC,CAWSGGNEQFF
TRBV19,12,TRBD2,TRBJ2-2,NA,TGTGCCTTAGCGGGACTTACCGGGGAGCTGTTTTTT,CALAGLTGELFF
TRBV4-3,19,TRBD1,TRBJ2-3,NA,TGCGCCAGCAGCCAGGATGGGACAGGGGGCAGAACTAGCACAGATACGCAGTATTTT,CASSQDGTGGRTSTDTQYF
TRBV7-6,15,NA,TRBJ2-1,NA,TGTGCCAGCAGCGAGACTAAGGTTAGGTACAATGAGCAGTTCTTC,CASSETKVRYNEQFF